The T cell receptor (beta chain) under discussion was sequenced for a study of beta chain features in type 1 diabetes. Regarding the study as a whole: Type 1 diabetes patients had TCRB CDR3s that were shorter (moderately but significantly so) in all four CD4+ subsets. Within the patient group, naive, central memory and Treg TCRB repertoires appeared more similar to each other than within healthy donors. Amplification by PCR could prefer shorter templates, with the same effect in patients and controls.

Notes on this clone: No antigen is known for it.

Since all of the isolated RNA was reverse transcribed, expressed TCRB transcripts were what got sequenced. Generated by immunoSEQ multiplex PCR, the TCRdb table keeps only in-frame clones and is missing some. The sample records around 240,000 clones, around 15% being singletons. V was clipped by 4 bases and J by 2 bases, with 11 bases between them. The CDR3 runs to 13 residues. The germline V gene has CDR1 SQVTM and CDR2 ANQGSEA. A CD45RO/CCR7/CD25/CD127/CD95/CD27 panel sorted naive, central memory, regulatory and stem cell-like memory CD4+ cells. This receptor was taken from a man in his thirties or forties with type 1 diabetes. What was sequenced was naive CD4+ T cells from blood. The chain uses TRBV29-1 and TRBJ2-5; D gene ambiguous. In DNA form, the CDR3 reads TGCAGCGTTGCCCTGAAGCTTCAAGAGACCCAGTACTTC. Its translation: CSVALKLQETQYF.